This T cell receptor beta chain was captured by sequencing in a study of blood T cell repertoires in COVID-19. At the level of the study: The United States, Italy and Spain provided the acute and convalescent COVID-19 samples. Sources were T cells, B-cell-depleted T cells, or PBMCs; the material itself was cDNA or gDNA.

The trim removed 3 bases at V and 1 base at J, leaving 8 bases unmatched. This CDR3 spans 16 amino acids. Germline V lookup: CDR1 SGHRS, CDR2 YFSETQ. Sequenced by immunoSEQ multiplex PCR; TCRdb stores in-frame clones only, minus some. The sample has just over 90,000 clones, approximately 86% seen once; the top ten hold approximately 19%. The J gene is TRBJ1-1, the V gene TRBV5-1; 8 bases are shared with TRBD1. This TCR came from a woman aged 80 or over with acute or convalescent COVID-19. The source material was peripheral blood. This chain's CDR3 is CASSSTGGKENTEAFF. CDR3 bases: TGCGCCAGCAGCTCCACAGGGGGAAAGGAGAACACTGAAGCTTTCTTT.